A selection of T cell receptor beta chains follows, all from one sample in a study of T cell responses to AZD1222 COVID-19 vaccine. Clones were sequenced by immunoSEQ multiplex PCR, and TCRdb holds only the in-frame ones, with some missing. The sample lists about 97,000 clones, around nine tenths occurring once. The sample here was peripheral blood, taken on day 0 of AZD1222 vaccination. These receptors were collected from an adult in good health. Both conserved end residues are part of each CDR3. D genes are given only for firm matches. Not every row has a clone size; where given, it reads once, few, many or a size class.

clone size,J gene,V gene,D gene,CDR3 protein,CDR3 DNA
once,TRBJ2-5,TRBV6-1,TRBD1,CASSSLTGEETQYF,TGTGCCAGCAGTTCATTGACAGGGGAAGAGACCCAGTACTTC
-,TRBJ1-4,TRBV19,TRBD1,CASSTLTGVAEKLFF,TGTGCCAGTAGTACCCTCACAGGGGTTGCGGAAAAACTGTTTTTT
-,TRBJ1-1,TRBV9,-,CASSVDLSTGEAFF,TGTGCCAGCAGCGTTGACCTCAGTACGGGTGAAGCTTTCTTT
-,TRBJ1-5,TRBV28,-,CASIRTYSNQPQHF,TGTGCCAGCATTAGGACATATAGCAATCAGCCCCAGCATTTT
-,TRBJ1-3,TRBV6-5,TRBD1,CASSKGQRAGNTIYF,TGTGCCAGCAGTAAGGGACAGCGCGCTGGAAACACCATATATTTT
-,TRBJ1-2,TRBV7-9,-,CASSRGVSASSYTF,TGTGCCAGCAGCCGCGGGGTCAGCGCATCGAGCTACACCTTC
-,TRBJ1-1,TRBV10-3,-,CAISDRRGSSTEAFF,TGTGCCATCAGTGATCGTAGAGGGTCGAGCACTGAAGCTTTCTTT
-,TRBJ1-5,TRBV11-2,-,CASSSGTSNQPQHF,TGTGCCAGCAGCTCCGGGACAAGCAATCAGCCCCAGCATTTT
-,TRBJ1-2,TRBV7-9,-,CASSLETFYGYTF,TGTGCCAGCAGCTTAGAGACATTTTATGGCTACACCTTC
few,TRBJ1-6,TRBV19,-,CASSIADTANSPLHF,TGTGCCAGTAGTATTGCTGACACCGCCAATTCACCCCTCCACTTT
-,TRBJ1-6,TRBV5-1,-,CASGEDGSYNSPLHF,TGCGCCAGCGGGGAGGACGGCTCCTATAATTCACCCCTCCACTTT
-,TRBJ1-2,TRBV24-1,TRBD1,CATSEQGWYGYTF,TGTGCCACCAGTGAACAGGGGTGGTATGGCTACACCTTC
-,TRBJ1-4,TRBV6-5,TRBD1,CASRTTGGYEKLFF,TGTGCCAGCAGAACGACAGGGGGTTATGAAAAACTGTTTTTT
-,TRBJ1-2,TRBV30,TRBD1,CAWSSDRGNYGYTF,TGTGCCTGGAGTTCCGACAGGGGGAACTATGGCTACACCTTC
-,TRBJ2-7,TRBV13,-,CASSSGDEQYF,TGTGCCAGCAGCTCCGGGGACGAGCAGTACTTC
-,TRBJ1-6,TRBV19,-,CASKGTSNSPLHF,TGTGCCAGTAAGGGGACGTCTAATTCACCCCTCCACTTT
-,TRBJ2-7,TRBV5-4,TRBD1,CASSLPGQGRYEQYF,TGTGCCAGCAGCCTGCCGGGACAGGGACGATACGAGCAGTACTTC
once,TRBJ1-4,TRBV18,TRBD1,CASSPRQGNEKLFF,TGTGCCAGCTCACCACGACAGGGTAATGAAAAACTGTTTTTT
-,TRBJ2-2,TRBV3-1/TRBV3-2,TRBD2,CASSQDLGGVTGELFF,TGTGCCAGCAGCCAAGATCTCGGGGGGGTGACCGGGGAGCTGTTTTTT
-,TRBJ2-5,TRBV3-1/TRBV3-2,TRBD2,CASSQNGLDGTQYF,TGTGCCAGCAGCCAAAACGGACTAGATGGGACCCAGTACTTC
once,TRBJ2-2,TRBV4-3,-,CASSHPAGELFF,TGCGCCAGCAGCCATCCAGCCGGGGAGCTGTTTTTT
-,TRBJ1-4,TRBV7-2,TRBD1,CASSRDRTATNEKLFF,TGTGCCAGCAGCAGGGACAGGACTGCAACTAATGAAAAACTGTTTTTT
-,TRBJ2-5,TRBV11-3,TRBD2,CASTVAAGEETQYF,TGTGCCAGCACCGTGGCCGCGGGGGAAGAGACCCAGTACTTC
-,TRBJ1-2,TRBV29-1,-,CSVEVGNGYTF,TGCAGCGTTGAAGTGGGAAATGGCTACACCTTC
-,TRBJ2-7,TRBV7-8,TRBD2,CASSLMRGTSYEQYF,TGTGCCAGCAGCTTAATGCGGGGGACCTCCTACGAGCAGTACTTC
-,TRBJ2-7,TRBV19,-,CASSVGGGYEQYF,TGTGCCAGTAGCGTCGGCGGAGGCTACGAGCAGTACTTC
-,TRBJ1-3,TRBV3-1/TRBV3-2,-,CASRQGPGNTIYF,TGTGCCAGCAGGCAGGGTCCGGGAAACACCATATATTTT
-,TRBJ1-2,TRBV7-9,TRBD1,CASSWTGANYGYTF,TGTGCCAGCAGCTGGACAGGAGCTAACTATGGCTACACCTTC
-,TRBJ1-6,TRBV27,-,CASSLTRGSYNSPLHF,TGTGCCAGCAGTTTGACACGTGGCTCCTATAATTCACCCCTCCACTTT
-,TRBJ1-2,TRBV7-2,TRBD1,CASSFPRTGGYGYTF,TGTGCCAGCAGCTTCCCTAGGACAGGAGGCTATGGCTACACCTTC
-,TRBJ1-6,TRBV6-6,-,CASSYRGDNSPLHF,TGTGCCAGCAGTTATAGGGGCGATAATTCACCCCTCCACTTT
-,TRBJ2-2,TRBV3-1/TRBV3-2,-,CASSQLPANTGELFF,TGTGCCAGCAGCCAACTTCCAGCGAACACCGGGGAGCTGTTTTTT
-,TRBJ2-5,TRBV7-6,-,CASSLTRSETQYF,TGTGCCAGCAGCTTGACTCGGTCAGAGACCCAGTACTTC
-,TRBJ2-5,TRBV3-1/TRBV3-2,-,CASSLRRRGTQYF,TGTGCCAGCAGCTTGCGCAGAAGGGGAACCCAGTACTTC
-,TRBJ2-7,TRBV5-1,-,CASSLDGNQYF,TGCGCCAGCAGCTTGGACGGGAATCAGTACTTC
-,TRBJ2-1,TRBV9,TRBD2,CASSVAGVLYNEQFF,TGTGCCAGCAGCGTGGCGGGGGTGCTGTACAATGAGCAGTTCTTC
-,TRBJ1-4,TRBV20-1,-,CSAREFEKLFF,TGCAGTGCTAGGGAGTTTGAAAAACTGTTTTTT
-,TRBJ1-5,TRBV12-3/TRBV12-4,-,CASRFGGLQPQHF,TGTGCCAGCAGATTTGGGGGGCTTCAGCCCCAGCATTTT
-,TRBJ2-1,TRBV4-3,TRBD2,CASSQGRLTSRNEQFF,TGCGCCAGCAGCCAAGGGCGTCTGACTAGCCGCAATGAGCAGTTCTTC
once,TRBJ1-6,TRBV4-3,-,CASSFTGYNSPLHF,TGCGCCAGCAGCTTTACGGGGTATAATTCACCCCTCCACTTT
-,TRBJ1-2,TRBV7-8,-,CASSLRVRTGYGYTF,TGTGCCAGCAGCTTAAGGGTCAGAACTGGGTATGGCTACACCTTC
-,TRBJ2-2,TRBV2,TRBD1,CARGTGRTGELFF,TGTGCCAGAGGGACAGGGAGAACCGGGGAGCTGTTTTTT
-,TRBJ1-2,TRBV6-5,-,CASSYHPNYGYTF,TGTGCCAGCAGTTATCATCCGAACTATGGCTACACCTTC
few,TRBJ1-6,TRBV28,-,CASSLILVTDQNSPLHF,TGTGCCAGCAGTTTGATCCTCGTAACAGACCAGAATTCACCCCTCCACTTT
-,TRBJ2-3,TRBV3-1/TRBV3-2,TRBD2,CASSQGLAGGTDTQYF,TGTGCCAGCAGCCAGGGACTAGCGGGGGGGACAGATACGCAGTATTTT
-,TRBJ1-3,TRBV28,-,CASSTGPMENTIYF,TGTGCCAGCAGTACCGGGCCAATGGAAAACACCATATATTTT
-,TRBJ2-7,TRBV6-2/TRBV6-3,TRBD2,CASSGLAGSYEQYF,TGTGCCAGCAGTGGACTAGCGGGGTCCTACGAGCAGTACTTC
-,TRBJ2-5,TRBV29-1,-,CSVEYIRALQETQYF,TGCAGCGTTGAATACATCCGGGCCCTCCAAGAGACCCAGTACTTC